This T cell receptor (beta chain) is from a study of CD8+ T cells in alopecia areata. Overall study context: For the treated group, dosing was oral tofacitinib at 5 to 10 mg twice daily. Study-wide points: Lesional scalp displayed greater clonality than normal scalp, most notably in alopecia totalis/universalis.

Extraction and reverse transcription of RNA yielded cDNA as the sequencing template. Using immunoSEQ multiplex PCR, the repertoire was profiled, and TCRdb retains in-frame clones only, with some absent. The sample lists 100,000 to 150,000 clones, about two fifths occurring once. Notes on this clone: Its antigen is still unknown.

The sequencing sample was made of CD4+ T cells sorted from blood. This TCR was sampled from a human donor with alopecia areata.

The CDR3, as DNA: TGTGCCACCGCCGGGGTCTCACGGACCGAGCAGTACTTC. It codes for CATAGVSRTEQYF. The V call is TRBV15, the J call TRBJ2-7; D is perhaps TRBD2 (5 bases). The CDR3 sequence is 13 residues long. Looked up from germline, CDR1 is LNHNV and CDR2 is YYDKDF (reference sequence). V was clipped by 8 bases and J by 6 bases, with 17 bases between them.